Each of the 17 T cell receptor beta chains below was sequenced from the same sample in a study of response to subunit inactivated influenza vaccine (dated by TCRdb to 2016 to 2019). The library was produced with RT-PCR. These reads were obtained on an Illumina HiSeq 2500. TCRdb reprocessing: public reads trimmed at Q25 with fastp, clones called with MiXCR, in-frame beta chains kept. Merged by CDR3 protein, the rows form single entries marked with the most common genes and DNA. Present in this sample are 500,000 to 600,000 distinct CDR3 sequences, approximately 15% of which were seen just once. The ten largest make up about 3% of the sample. The sample in question was CD4+ T cells sorted from PBMCs, obtained around 25 months after vaccination. These receptor sequences come from a man aged 45-69 years who received an inactivated influenza vaccine. Donor details come from another sample of the same person, matched by shared clones.

The rearrangement uses TRBV20-1 and TRBJ2-1; tentatively, D is TRBD2 (6 bases). The CDR3 runs 15 residues. The V gene lost 1 base and the J gene lost 6 bases, with 16 bases spanning the gap. Germline V CDR1 and CDR2: DFQATT, SNEGSKA (reference sequence). The CDR3 loop reads CSARVAGRGSNEQFF. In DNA form, the CDR3 reads TGCAGTGCTAGAGTGGCGGGGAGAGGATCCAATGAGCAGTTCTTC.

The chain recombines TRBV10-3 with TRBJ2-7, with D possibly being TRBD2 (6 bases). The germline V and J ends were trimmed by 10 bases and 2 bases, with 12 bases remaining between them. This CDR3 spans 12 amino acids. In germline, CDR1 is ENHRY, CDR2 SYGVKD. CDR3 bases: TGTGCCACGGGAGACAGCCCCTACGAGCAGTACTTC. Amino acids: CATGDSPYEQYF.

This clonotype has just a few counts. The chain uses TRBV9 and TRBJ2-5, with 9 bases that match TRBD2. J gave up 3 bases and V 2 bases, and 2 bases lay outside the gene matches. Germline-derived CDR1 and CDR2 are SGDLS and YYNGEE. This CDR3 is built from 14 residues. The CDR3 DNA is TGTGCCAGCAGCGTGGGCGGGGGGGAAGAGACCCAGTACTTC. It codes for CASSVGGGEETQYF.

The rearrangement uses TRBV29-1 and TRBJ2-3; no definite D call. CDR3 length: 13 residues. Germline CDR1 and CDR2: SQVTM and ANQGSEA. V lost 3 bases and J lost 0, with 7 bases in between. The DNA of the CDR3 is TGCAGCGTTGATGCGACTAGCACAGATACGCAGTATTTT. Translation gives CSVDATSTDTQYF.

This clonotype was detected only a few times. This chain connects TRBV28 to TRBJ1-2; D is unclear. Trimming took off 5 bases at V and 7 bases at J, with 11 bases between the two ends. The CDR3 is 12 amino acids. Germline assignment: CDR1 MDHEN and CDR2 SYDVKM. The DNA for the CDR3 is TGTGCCAGCAGTCAAGGGAATATTGGCTACACCTTC. Translation: CASSQGNIGYTF.

This clonotype is medium-sized (0.01 to 0.1%) in the sample. The rearrangement links TRBV9 to TRBJ2-5; 9 bases are a match to TRBD2. The CDR3 has 14 residues. V lost 3 bases to trimming and J lost 4 bases; unmatched junction nucleotides: 4. Looked up from germline, CDR1 is SGDLS and CDR2 is YYNGEE. CDR3 DNA sequence: TGTGCCAGCAGCGAAGCGGGGGGTGGAGAGACCCAGTACTTC. The encoded protein is CASSEAGGGETQYF.

The V gene is TRBV6-2 or TRBV6-3, the J gene TRBJ1-4, with a possible D match to TRBD1 (5 bases). This CDR3 is 15 amino acids long. The germline gives CDR1 MNHEY, CDR2 SVGEGT. Trimming cost V 2 bases and J 5 bases, with 12 bases left between them. The CDR3 is CASSYGPGRNEKLFF. Here the CDR3 DNA reads TGTGCCAGCAGTTACGGCCCAGGGAGGAATGAAAAACTGTTTTTT.

The V gene is TRBV11-3, the J gene TRBJ2-7, with D perhaps matching TRBD1 (5 bases). This CDR3 region has 12 residues. Trimming took 1 base from V and 9 from J, leaving 10 bases between them. The germline CDR1 and CDR2 sequences are SGHNT and YENEEA. Here the CDR3 reads CASSLGWGVQYF. The CDR3 bases are TGTGCCAGCAGCTTAGGGTGGGGCGTGCAGTACTTC.

This clonotype was recorded only once. The junction does not match germline at one end; this may be a read error. This sequence joins TRBV24-1 and TRBJ2-3; 7 bases line up with TRBD2. CDR3 size: 21 residues. Germline lookup yields CDR1 KGHDR and CDR2 SFDVKD. DNA of the CDR3: TGTGCCGCCAGTGATTTGCAAGGGAAGCGGGGTGCCCCCGGATCCACAGATACGCAGTATTTT. Translating it yields CAASDLQGKRGAPGSTDTQYF.

A few counts support this clonotype. The V gene is TRBV5-5, the J gene TRBJ2-3; D is undetermined. The germline V gene has CDR1 SGHKS and CDR2 YYEKEE (reference sequence). Between the trimmed V and J ends, which lost 0 bases and 10 bases, there was a span of 9 bases. The CDR3 runs 12 residues. CDR3 nucleotide sequence: TGTGCCAGCAGCTTGGATCGTCTTGCGCAGTATTTT. Translation: CASSLDRLAQYF.

There are a few counts of this clonotype. CDR3 amino acids: CASSPPAAYEQYF. The DNA for the CDR3 is TGTGCCAGCAGCCCCCCGGCGGCCTACGAGCAGTACTTC. The genes are TRBV7-8 and TRBJ2-7, with D hard to call. The V and J ends lost 5 bases and 2 bases respectively, with 10 bases between them. In germline, CDR1 is SGHVS, CDR2 FQNEAQ. This CDR3 is built from 13 residues.

This clonotype was observed a handful of times. The chain employs TRBV4-1 and TRBJ1-1, with a tentative D call TRBD1 (5 bases). The CDR3 totals 14 residues. The V gene lost 4 bases and the J gene lost 3 bases, with 12 bases spanning the gap. Germline V gene sequence: CDR1 MGHRA, CDR2 YSYEKL. The CDR3 sequence: CASSPVGVHTEAFF. The CDR3 DNA is TGCGCCAGCAGCCCAGTGGGGGTCCACACTGAAGCTTTCTTT.

The V gene is TRBV28, the J gene TRBJ2-6; tentatively, D is TRBD2 (6 bases). With 3 bases removed from V and 2 bases from J, the gap between germline ends came to 11 bases. The germline V gene encodes CDR1 MDHEN and CDR2 SYDVKM. The CDR3 loop spans 16 amino acids. The CDR3 loop reads CASSFLGGAGANVLTF. The CDR3, as DNA: TGTGCCAGCAGTTTCTTGGGGGGTGCTGGGGCCAACGTCCTGACTTTC.

This clonotype occurred many times. V is TRBV29-1 and J is TRBJ1-1; possibly TRBD1 for D (6 bases). The CDR3 sequence is 12 residues long. Trimming removed 7 bases from V and 0 bases from J, with 9 bases in between. Germline V gene lookup returns CDR1 SQVTM and CDR2 ANQGSEA. CDR3 sequence: CSGGQLNTEAFF. The DNA for the CDR3 is TGCAGCGGAGGACAGTTGAACACTGAAGCTTTCTTT.

The table lists this clonotype with a few counts. The CDR3 protein is CASSAEFMEGYEQFF. CDR3 coding DNA: TGTGCCAGCAGTGCGGAGTTTATGGAGGGGTATGAGCAGTTCTTC. This chain links TRBV6-4 with TRBJ2-1; TRBD2 might be the D (6 bases). Germline loops: CDR1 MRHNA, CDR2 SNTAGT. This CDR3 comprises 15 residues. Trimming took 4 bases from V and 8 from J, leaving 18 bases between them.

V and J are TRBV28 and TRBJ2-7, with 7 bases fitting TRBD1. Per the germline V gene, CDR1 is MDHEN and CDR2 is SYDVKM. With 2 bases clipped from V and 2 bases from J, the junction kept 9 bases outside the gene matches. The CDR3 totals 16 residues. CDR3 protein: CASSLVGTAVTYEQYF. For the CDR3, the DNA is TGTGCCAGCAGTTTAGTGGGGACAGCGGTAACCTACGAGCAGTACTTC. Complete variable domain (other parts from reference TRBV28 and TRBJ2-7): DVKVTQSSRYLVKRTGEKVFLECVQDMDHENMFWYRQDPGLGLRLIYFSYDVKMKEKGDIPEGYSVSREKKERFSLILESASTNQTSMYLCASSLVGTAVTYEQYFGPGTRLTVT.

This clonotype was seen a handful of times. The chain is built from TRBV28 and TRBJ2-2; TRBD1 matches 8 bases. CDR3 size: 16 residues. Germline trimming cut 2 bases from V and 3 bases from J; bases unmatched to any gene: 5. The germline CDR1 and CDR2 sequences are MDHEN and SYDVKM. The chain's CDR3 is CASSLMDRVDTGELFF. The DNA for the CDR3 is TGTGCCAGCAGTTTAATGGACAGGGTGGACACCGGGGAGCTGTTTTTT.